This T cell receptor beta chain was retrieved from a study of T cell responses to AZD1222 COVID-19 vaccine. Only in-frame clones appear in the TCRdb table, and some are missing; sequencing was by immunoSEQ multiplex PCR. The sample includes under 200,000 clones, roughly 90% of them seen just once. As concerns this clone: Its antigen is not known.

Study-wide findings and caveats: The reported proportion of spike-specific TCRs targeting unmutated variant regions was nearly half.

The CDR3 is 14 residues long. Germline loops: CDR1 LGHDT, CDR2 YNNKEL (reference sequence). V was clipped by 0 bases and J by 2 bases, with 7 bases between them. This sequence was found in an adult in good health. The sample was peripheral blood, taken on day 0 of AZD1222 vaccination. The chain is built from TRBV3-1 (or the pseudogene TRBV3-2) and TRBJ1-2; D gene ambiguous. CDR3 nucleotide sequence: TGTGCCAGCAGCCAAGACGGTGGGAACTATGGCTACACCTTC. Its translation: CASSQDGGNYGYTF.